This T cell receptor (beta chain) was sequenced during a study of cytomegalovirus exposure and HLA in healthy donors. For the study at large: HLA-typed donors were the source of tens of millions of unique TCRs, which an early data release held. Study results and caveats: Most TCR beta V segments were productive about 90% or about 30% of the time in an earlier analysis. Later work found most CMV-associated TCR beta chains apparently HLA-restricted. Highly shared variants forming one cluster were likely a sequencing artifact.

60 Vbeta and 13 Jbeta primers were used in PCR. This table comes from immunoSEQ multiplex PCR, and its TCRdb copy is limited to in-frame clones, with some not included. The sample records around 80,000 clones, over 60% being singletons. CDR3 length: 14 amino acids. The germline gives CDR1 SGHTA, CDR2 FQGTGA. The germline V and J ends were trimmed by 5 bases and 0 bases, with 11 bases remaining between them. This clone was found a few times. Its target is not known. This TCR was sampled from a male donor in good health and CMV-seropositive. The chain links TRBV7-3 to TRBJ2-7; D may be TRBD1 (6 bases). Sequenced material: PBMCs. The CDR3 is CASSPRDISYEQYF. CDR3 DNA: TGTGCCAGCAGCCCCCGGGACATCTCCTACGAGCAGTACTTC.